A selection of T cell receptor beta chains follows, all from one sample in a study of early T cells in non-severe SARS-CoV-2 infection. TCRdb processed the 5' RACE reads anew with MiXCR; each CDR3 protein has one entry. The sample carries under 140,000 distinct CDR3 sequences, roughly 13% recorded once. This specimen was whole blood, taken at baseline. The source is an adult who was a healthcare worker with PCR-confirmed SARS-CoV-2 infection or an uninfected control (not recorded which). The CDR3 runs from the conserved cysteine through the conserved F or W. D genes are given only for firm matches. Some rows mark clone size as missing; the rest say once, few, many or name a class of expanded clone.

TRBJ2-7 - - TRBV20-1 CSAAWRGPPYEQYF TGCAGTGCCGCATGGCGGGGTCCCCCCTACGAGCAGTACTTC
TRBJ2-5 TRBD2 few TRBV7-2 CASSLGGLAGETQYF TGTGCCAGCAGCTTAGGAGGACTAGCAGGAGAGACCCAGTACTTC
TRBJ1-2 - - TRBV28 CASSYIQGDGYTF TGTGCCAGCAGTTATATCCAGGGAGATGGCTACACCTTC
TRBJ2-1 TRBD2 few TRBV7-2 CASSLAVSGGAYNEQFF TGTGCCAGCAGCTTAGCAGTAAGCGGGGGGGCTTACAATGAGCAGTTCTTC
TRBJ2-7 - few TRBV20-1 CSARDLRVLGYEQYF TGCAGTGCTAGAGATTTACGGGTCCTAGGGTACGAGCAGTACTTC
TRBJ1-1 - - TRBV25-1 CASSDLQGPTEAFF TGTGCCAGCAGTGACCTACAGGGCCCCACTGAAGCTTTCTTT
TRBJ1-2 - many TRBV9 CASSVGSGNYGYTF TGTGCCAGCAGCGTTGGCAGCGGGAACTATGGCTACACCTTC
TRBJ1-1 TRBD1 few TRBV6-1 CASRRGPTEAFF TGTGCCAGCAGGAGGGGGCCCACTGAAGCTTTCTTT
TRBJ1-2 - - TRBV28 CASSSAIYGYTF TGTGCCAGCAGTTCCGCGATCTATGGCTACACCTTC
TRBJ1-5 - many TRBV4-1 CASSQDVRVEFYQPQHF TGCGCCAGCAGCCAAGATGTGAGGGTTGAATTCTATCAGCCCCAGCATTTT
TRBJ1-5 TRBD1 - TRBV9 CASSADRGFQPQHF TGTGCCAGCAGCGCCGACAGGGGGTTTCAGCCCCAGCATTTT
TRBJ1-1 TRBD1 - TRBV2 CASSAQGMNTEAFF TGTGCCAGCAGTGCACAGGGGATGAACACTGAAGCTTTCTTT
TRBJ2-4 TRBD2 few TRBV2 CASSEGAWLAEPQRKNIQYF TGTGCCAGCAGTGAAGGTGCATGGCTAGCGGAGCCCCAAAGGAAAAACATTCAGTACTTC
TRBJ2-3 - many TRBV29-1 CSVGIRGATDTQYF TGCAGCGTTGGGATTCGGGGGGCCACAGATACGCAGTATTTT
TRBJ2-7 - - TRBV18 CASSPPGTGRNEQYF TGTGCCAGCTCACCTCCCGGGACGGGTCGTAACGAGCAGTACTTC
TRBJ2-1 TRBD2 - TRBV28 CASHYRLAGEGNEQFF TGTGCCAGTCATTACCGACTAGCGGGAGAGGGGAATGAGCAGTTCTTC
TRBJ1-2 - - TRBV28 CASSPGGQQGYTF TGTGCCAGCAGTCCAGGAGGGCAGCAGGGCTACACCTTC
TRBJ1-6 - - TRBV27 CASSSGEPSYNSPLHF TGTGCCAGCAGTTCGGGAGAACCCTCCTATAATTCACCCCTCCACTTT
TRBJ1-4 - few TRBV5-5 CASSLPGSATNEKLFF TGTGCCAGCAGCTTGCCGGGTAGTGCAACTAATGAAAAACTGTTTTTT
TRBJ1-1 - many TRBV7-2 CASSLIRNTEAFF TGTGCCAGCAGCTTAATTAGGAACACTGAAGCTTTCTTT
TRBJ2-5 TRBD2 - TRBV29-1 CSAPGLSTETQYF TGCAGCGCGCCGGGACTATCAACAGAGACCCAGTACTTC
TRBJ2-3 - few TRBV18 CASSPRDTQYF TGTGCCAGCTCACCACGGGATACGCAGTATTTT
TRBJ1-6 - - TRBV5-4 CAPLPSSYNSPLHF TGTGCCCCCCTTCCGAGCTCCTATAATTCACCCCTCCACTTT
TRBJ2-1 - - TRBV10-1 CASSESTQTEQFF TGCGCCAGCAGTGAGTCCACCCAGACGGAGCAGTTCTTC
TRBJ2-1 TRBD1 few TRBV6-2/TRBV6-3 CASRRWDRGRDEQFF TGTGCCAGCAGACGCTGGGACAGGGGACGGGATGAGCAGTTCTTC
TRBJ2-3 TRBD1 few TRBV29-1 CSSQSWDRSTDTQYF TGCAGCTCTCAGTCCTGGGACAGGAGCACAGATACGCAGTATTTT
TRBJ2-1 TRBD1 - TRBV23-1 CASTHLGQGGNEQFF TGCGCCAGCACCCACTTGGGACAGGGGGGTAATGAGCAGTTCTTC
TRBJ1-6 - few TRBV5-1 CASSLAHDSPLHF TGCGCCAGCAGCTTGGCCCATGATTCACCCCTCCACTTT
TRBJ1-6 - - TRBV4-1 CASSPGLINSPLHF TGCGCCAGCAGCCCGGGACTGATTAATTCACCCCTCCACTTT
TRBJ1-5 - - TRBV20-1 CSAPPAGARNQPQHF TGCAGTGCTCCTCCTGCGGGGGCGCGCAATCAGCCCCAGCATTTT
TRBJ2-7 TRBD1 few TRBV10-3 CAISEAGQGYYF TGTGCCATCAGTGAGGCGGGACAGGGATACTACTTC
TRBJ2-7 TRBD1 few TRBV29-1 CSVGGTGFSYEQYF TGCAGCGTTGGGGGGACAGGGTTCAGCTACGAGCAGTACTTC
TRBJ2-5 - few TRBV20-1 CSALRQETQYF TGCAGTGCCCTGAGACAAGAGACCCAGTACTTC
TRBJ2-7 TRBD1 - TRBV20-1 CSARTGRGSYEQYF TGCAGTGCTAGGACGGGCAGGGGGTCCTACGAGCAGTACTTC
TRBJ2-3 TRBD1 - TRBV18 CASFGQAPDTQYF TGTGCCAGCTTCGGACAGGCCCCCGATACGCAGTATTTT
TRBJ2-7 TRBD2 - TRBV4-1 CASSHGLVALYEQYF TGCGCCAGCAGCCATGGACTAGTGGCCCTCTACGAGCAGTACTTC
TRBJ2-7 - few TRBV9 CASSRAVGPYEQYF TGTGCCAGCAGCAGGGCCGTTGGGCCCTACGAGCAGTACTTC
TRBJ2-7 - - TRBV7-2 CASSPYEQYF TGTGCCAGCAGCCCTTACGAGCAGTACTTC
TRBJ2-7 - few TRBV7-2 CASSLGWQYEQYF TGTGCCAGCAGCCTCGGATGGCAGTACGAGCAGTACTTC
TRBJ1-1 - - TRBV2 CASSVGGNANTEAFF TGTGCCAGCAGTGTAGGTGGAAACGCGAACACTGAAGCTTTCTTT
TRBJ2-1 - - TRBV11-2 CASSLEGPWWYNEQFF TGTGCCAGCAGCTTAGAGGGCCCTTGGTGGTACAATGAGCAGTTCTTC
TRBJ2-5 TRBD1 few TRBV25-1 CASSLQGDSETQYF TGTGCCAGCAGTTTACAGGGGGATTCAGAGACCCAGTACTTC
TRBJ2-3 TRBD2 many TRBV5-4 CASSLAGTRRTDTQYF TGTGCCAGCAGCTTGGCCGGGACTAGACGCACAGATACGCAGTATTTT
TRBJ2-2 - - TRBV15 CATSSRGRGNTGELFF TGTGCCACCAGCAGCCGGGGGCGGGGGAACACCGGGGAGCTGTTTTTT
TRBJ2-1 TRBD2 few TRBV20-1 CSARDPQRELYEQFF TGCAGTGCTAGAGATCCCCAGCGGGAGCTCTATGAGCAGTTCTTC
TRBJ2-7 TRBD2 - TRBV7-2 CASSPGLAGPEQYF TGTGCCAGCAGCCCAGGACTAGCGGGGCCCGAGCAGTACTTC
TRBJ1-1 - few TRBV28 CASRSGARYTEAFF TGTGCCAGCAGATCAGGGGCGAGATACACTGAAGCTTTCTTT
TRBJ2-5 - few TRBV9 CASSVAGQQETQYF TGTGCCAGCAGCGTAGCGGGCCAGCAAGAGACCCAGTACTTC
TRBJ2-1 TRBD2 - TRBV20-1 CSASGTSGRMRDNEQFF TGCAGTGCCTCCGGGACTAGCGGGAGGATGCGGGACAATGAGCAGTTCTTC
TRBJ2-7 - - TRBV20-1 CSAGTSVSYEQYF TGCAGTGCTGGGACTTCCGTCTCCTACGAGCAGTACTTC
TRBJ2-4 - - TRBV21-1 CAIPRAKALWDIQYF TGTGCCATCCCCCGGGCAAAAGCTCTCTGGGACATTCAGTACTTC
TRBJ1-4 - - TRBV15 CATSRGTENEKLFF TGTGCCACCAGCAGAGGGACAGAAAATGAAAAACTGTTTTTT
TRBJ1-1 TRBD1 few TRBV7-2 CASSRTGGNAIEAFF TGTGCCAGCAGCCGGACAGGGGGAAACGCCATTGAAGCTTTCTTT
TRBJ1-5 TRBD1 - TRBV2 CATKKDRVGNQPQHF TGTGCCACCAAAAAGGACAGGGTGGGGAATCAGCCCCAGCATTTT
TRBJ2-1 TRBD2 few TRBV19 CASATSGRNNEQFF TGTGCCAGTGCGACTAGCGGGAGGAACAATGAGCAGTTCTTC
TRBJ2-2 - - TRBV7-3 CASSLRGGTFTGELFF TGTGCCAGCAGCTTAAGGGGCGGGACCTTCACCGGGGAGCTGTTTTTT
TRBJ2-1 - few TRBV20-1 CSVSPTYNEQFF TGCAGTGTATCTCCGACTTACAATGAGCAGTTCTTC
TRBJ1-5 TRBD1 - TRBV28 CASSLETGGSHQPQHF TGTGCCAGCAGTTTAGAAACAGGGGGTTCCCATCAGCCCCAGCATTTT
TRBJ2-3 TRBD2 - TRBV11-2 CASSLDGLAGTTDTQYF TGTGCCAGCAGCTTAGACGGACTAGCGGGGACCACAGATACGCAGTATTTT